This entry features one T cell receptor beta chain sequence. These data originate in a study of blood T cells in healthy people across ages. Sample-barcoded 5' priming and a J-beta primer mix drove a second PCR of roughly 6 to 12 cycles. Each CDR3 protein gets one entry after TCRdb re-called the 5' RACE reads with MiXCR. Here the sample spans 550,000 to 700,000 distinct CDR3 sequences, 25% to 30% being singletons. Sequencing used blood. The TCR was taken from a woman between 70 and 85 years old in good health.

In DNA form, the CDR3 reads TGTGCCAGCAGCTCTAAGACGAGCGGGGGCACAGATACGCAGTATTTT. Encoded protein: CASSSKTSGGTDTQYF. V usage is TRBV7-8 and J usage is TRBJ2-3, with 7 positions matching TRBD2. The CDR3 consists of 16 residues. Germline V gene data show CDR1 as SGHVS and CDR2 as FQNEAQ. J lost 1 base, V lost 4 bases, and 8 bases had no gene match.